One and the same sample provided the 19 T cell receptor beta chains below, sequenced in a study of blood T cell repertoires in COVID-19. Here immunoSEQ multiplex PCR was the method, and the copy in TCRdb shows in-frame clones only, minus some. Among some 200,000 clones, more than 65% were seen once, and the ten largest hold 3% to 3.5%. The sample consisted of peripheral blood. These receptor sequences come from a woman aged 25 to 39 who had recovered from COVID-19.

The V and J genes are TRBV5-4 and TRBJ2-5, with unresolved D. The V end lost 2 bases, the J end lost 1 base, and 3 bases lay between the germline ends. Germline lookup yields CDR1 SGHNT and CDR2 YYREEE (reference sequence). The CDR3 consists of 12 residues. The CDR3, as DNA: TGTGCCAGCAGCTTCATCCAAGAGACCCAGTACTTC. This codes for CASSFIQETQYF.

The chain employs TRBV7-2 and TRBJ2-2; 7 bases fit TRBD2. Germline V CDR1 and CDR2: SGHTA, FQGNSA. Germline trimming cut 1 base from V and 1 base from J; bases unmatched to any gene: 0. This CDR3 has 15 amino acids. In DNA form, the CDR3 reads TGTGCCAGCAGCTTAGGCGGGGGGAACACCGGGGAGCTGTTTTTT. Protein: CASSLGGGNTGELFF.

The sample holds a few counts of this clone. V and J are TRBV2 and TRBJ2-7; 8 bases line up with TRBD1. The CDR3 totals 13 residues. J lost 2 bases, V lost 6 bases, and 3 bases had no gene match. Germline-derived CDR1 and CDR2 are SNHLY and FYNNEI. The CDR3 sequence is CASRGTGAYEQYF. CDR3 nucleotide sequence: TGTGCCAGCAGGGGGACAGGTGCCTACGAGCAGTACTTC. Drawing the rest from reference TRBV2 and TRBJ2-7, the complete variable domain is EPEVTQTPSHQVTQMGQEVILRCVPISNHLYFYWYRQILGQKVEFLVSFYNNEISEKSEIFDDQFSVERPDGSNFTLKIRSTKLEDSAMYFCASRGTGAYEQYFGPGTRLTVT.

The chain links TRBV27 to TRBJ2-5; no clear D. The CDR3 is made up of 12 amino acids. Between the trimmed V and J ends, which lost 8 bases and 2 bases, there was a span of 9 bases. CDR1 is MNHEY and CDR2 is SMNVEV in the germline V gene (reference sequence). The CDR3 DNA reads TGTGCCAGCGGGTGGGCGCAAGAGACCCAGTACTTC. This codes for CASGWAQETQYF.

The chain links TRBV27 to TRBJ2-5; weak D call: TRBD1 (5 bases). The V and J ends lost 2 bases and 1 base respectively, with 11 bases between them. This CDR3 has 15 amino acids. Germline values: CDR1 MNHEY, CDR2 SMNVEV (reference sequence). The CDR3 nucleotides are TGTGCCAGCAGTTTAATGCAGGGCACCCAAGAGACCCAGTACTTC. The encoded protein is CASSLMQGTQETQYF.

This rearrangement joins TRBV11-2 to TRBJ1-1, with D possibly TRBD1 on 6 matching bases. Germline V gene data show CDR1 as SGHAT and CDR2 as FQNNGV. The CDR3 runs 14 residues. Trimming took off 1 base at V and 5 bases at J, with 11 bases between the two ends. CDR3 DNA: TGTGCCAGCAGCTTAGCAGGGGATTTGACTGAAGCTTTCTTT. Translating it yields CASSLAGDLTEAFF.

This clone appeared a single time. The chain joins TRBV27 to TRBJ2-7; 12 nucleotides agree with TRBD2. The CDR3 is made up of 15 amino acids. J gave up 2 bases and V 6 bases, and 5 bases lay outside the gene matches. CDR1 and CDR2 (germline): MNHEY, SMNVEV (reference sequence). CDR3 in amino acids: CASRLAGGTAYEQYF. The CDR3 region has the DNA TGTGCCAGCAGGCTAGCGGGAGGGACGGCCTACGAGCAGTACTTC.

This chain uses TRBV5-1 with TRBJ1-1; D is unresolved. Germline V gene data show CDR1 as SGHRS and CDR2 as YFSETQ. This CDR3 region has 13 residues. The V end was cut by 6 bases, the J end by 1 base, with 10 bases between. The CDR3 loop reads CASNLTPNTEAFF. CDR3 nucleotide sequence: TGCGCCAGCAACCTGACACCGAACACTGAAGCTTTCTTT.

This chain joins TRBV5-1 and TRBJ2-1, with D possibly matching TRBD2 (6 bases). CDR1 is SGHRS and CDR2 is YFSETQ in the germline V gene. V shed 3 bases and J shed 2 bases, with 9 bases lying between them. The CDR3 runs to 14 residues. CDR3 nucleotides: TGCGCCAGCAGCTACCAGCGGGCCTACAATGAGCAGTTCTTC. Its protein product is CASSYQRAYNEQFF.

V gene TRBV5-1 combines with J gene TRBJ2-2; no clear D gene. The CDR3 runs 15 residues. The germline gives CDR1 SGHRS, CDR2 YFSETQ. V was trimmed by 2 bases and J by 2 bases, leaving 10 bases between them. This CDR3 is CASSLNGANTGELFF. CDR3 nucleotides: TGCGCCAGCAGCTTAAACGGAGCTAACACCGGGGAGCTGTTTTTT.

This clone was picked up one time. The chain joins TRBV2 to TRBJ2-3; D is uncertain. The ends were cut back, 2 bases at V and 0 bases at J, with 9 bases in the middle. The length of the CDR3 is 15 residues. Germline CDR1 reads SNHLY; CDR2 reads FYNNEI. The CDR3 reads CASSEPWRSTDTQYF. In nucleotides, the CDR3 is TGTGCCAGCAGTGAACCTTGGCGGAGCACAGATACGCAGTATTTT.

The gene calls are TRBV28 and TRBJ2-5, with TRBD2 matching 13 bases. V gave up 4 bases and J gave up 0 bases; unmatched junction bases: 8. From germline, CDR1 is MDHEN and CDR2 SYDVKM. The CDR3 sequence is 18 residues long. The DNA of the CDR3 is TGTGCCAGCAGTTCGATACTAGCGGGAGGGGGGTACCAAGAGACCCAGTACTTC. Amino acids: CASSSILAGGGYQETQYF.

This clone was seen a handful of times. The rearrangement uses TRBV29-1 and TRBJ1-2; 8 nucleotides line up with TRBD1. CDR1 and CDR2 from the germline V gene are SQVTM and ANQGSEA. With 7 bases clipped from V and 8 bases from J, the junction kept 6 bases outside the gene matches. The CDR3 is 11 amino acids. CDR3 in amino acids: CSADRGFGYTF. CDR3 bases: TGCAGCGCCGACAGGGGATTCGGCTACACCTTC. The full variable domain, its missing parts supplied by reference TRBV29-1 and TRBJ1-2, is SAVISQKPSRDICQRGTSLTIQCQVDSQVTMMFWYRQQPGQSLTLIATANQGSEATYESGFVIDKFPISRPNLTFSTLTVSNMSPEDSSIYLCSADRGFGYTFGSGTRLTVV.

V usage is TRBV10-2 and J usage is TRBJ2-2, with 8 bases that match TRBD1. V lost 6 bases, J lost 2 bases, and 2 bases stayed unmatched. The CDR3 is made up of 14 amino acids. Germline V gives CDR1 WSHSY, CDR2 SAAADI. The CDR3 DNA follows: TGCGCCAGCAGAGGGACAGGAAACACCGGGGAGCTGTTTTTT. The encoded protein is CASRGTGNTGELFF.

In nucleotides, the CDR3 is TGTGCCAGCAGCGTTGGACAGCGAACCTACGAGCAGTACTTC. It yields the protein CASSVGQRTYEQYF. This chain joins TRBV9 and TRBJ2-7; tentatively, D is TRBD1 (6 bases). Trimming took off 2 bases at V and 2 bases at J, with 11 bases between the two ends. The germline gives CDR1 SGDLS, CDR2 YYNGEE. This CDR3 contains 14 residues.

The genes are TRBV19 and TRBJ2-7, with TRBD2 matching 11 bases. V was clipped by 6 bases and J by 5 bases; unmatched bases: 12. The CDR3 sequence is 16 residues long. Germline V gives CDR1 LNHDA, CDR2 SQIVND (reference sequence). This chain's CDR3 is CASSPQGTSGGNEQYF. CDR3 DNA: TGTGCCAGTAGCCCGCAAGGGACTAGCGGAGGGAACGAGCAGTACTTC.

The chain has TRBV11-1 and TRBJ1-1; 8 nucleotides agree with TRBD1. CDR3 length: 14 amino acids. V gave up 6 bases and J gave up 2 bases; unmatched junction bases: 5. Germline V gene lookup returns CDR1 SGHAT and CDR2 FQDESV (reference sequence). The CDR3: CASRRDRRNTEAFF. As DNA, the CDR3 is TGTGCCAGCAGAAGGGACAGGAGAAACACTGAAGCTTTCTTT. Complete variable domain (other parts from reference TRBV11-1 and TRBJ1-1): EAEVAQSPRYKITEKSQAVAFWCDPISGHATLYWYRQILGQGPELLVQFQDESVVDDSQLPKDRFSAERLKGVDSTLKIQPAELGDSAMYLCASRRDRRNTEAFFGQGTRLTVV.

This chain links TRBV30 with TRBJ2-3, with D maybe TRBD2 (5 bases). The CDR3 length is 12 residues. V lost 5 bases and J 0 bases, leaving 6 bases between the germline ends. CDR1 is GTSNPN, CDR2 SVGIG, per germline (reference sequence). The CDR3 nucleotides are TGTGCCTGGGCGGGTAGCACAGATACGCAGTATTTT. Its protein is CAWAGSTDTQYF.

This clone was observed a handful of times. The chain links TRBV12-3 or TRBV12-4 to TRBJ2-7; D is ambiguous. CDR3 size: 12 residues. Trimming removed 4 bases at V and 2 bases at J, with 6 bases between. CDR3 sequence: CASSSGTYEQYF. The CDR3 region has the DNA TGTGCCAGCAGTTCGGGTACCTACGAGCAGTACTTC.